Each of the 9 T cell receptor beta chains below was sequenced from the same sample in a study of blood T cell repertoires in COVID-19. TCRdb's table, derived via immunoSEQ multiplex PCR, lists solely in-frame clones and lacks some. The sample lists around 160,000 clones, under 90% occurring once. The sample taken for sequencing was peripheral blood. These receptors came from a human donor in a cohort sampled during active COVID-19.

This clone was counted only a few times. The chain uses TRBV7-6 and TRBJ2-1; 9 nucleotides align to TRBD1. V dropped 3 bases and J dropped 7; count of bases not matched to a gene: 10. The germline V gene has CDR1 SGHVS and CDR2 FNYEAQ. The CDR3 length is 16 residues. The chain's CDR3 is CASSFLTGGPSNEQFF. CDR3 sequence (DNA): TGTGCCAGCAGCTTCTTAACAGGGGGCCCCTCAAATGAGCAGTTCTTC.

Only one count was recorded for this clone. The chain joins TRBV19 to TRBJ2-2; TRBD1 agrees at 8 bases. Germline V gives CDR1 LNHDA, CDR2 SQIVND (reference sequence). J gave up 7 bases and V 10 bases, and 8 bases lay outside the gene matches. This CDR3 is built from 13 residues. The CDR3 is CATSTGVRGELFF. In DNA form, the CDR3 reads TGTGCCACCTCGACAGGGGTGCGCGGGGAGCTGTTTTTT.

The CDR3 nucleotides read TGTGCCAGTAGTAAACCCGCGCGGGGCAGGGCCAATCAGCCCCAGCATTTT. It is translated as CASSKPARGRANQPQHF. V usage is TRBV19 and J usage is TRBJ1-5; maybe TRBD1 (5 bases). V lost 4 bases to trimming and J lost 3 bases, with 19 bases between them. The germline V gene has CDR1 LNHDA and CDR2 SQIVND (reference sequence). The CDR3 is made up of 17 amino acids. Using reference TRBV19 and TRBJ1-5 for the parts outside the CDR3, the full variable domain is DGGITQSPKYLFRKEGQNVTLSCEQNLNHDAMYWYRQDPGQGLRLIYYSQIVNDFQKGDIAEGYSVSREKKESFPLTVTSAQKNPTAFYLCASSKPARGRANQPQHFGDGTRLSIL.

The chain employs TRBV27 and TRBJ1-1, with 8 nucleotides matching TRBD1. Looked up from germline, CDR1 is MNHEY and CDR2 is SMNVEV (reference sequence). This CDR3 comprises 12 residues. CDR3 DNA: TGTGCGTCTTCGGAACAGGGGGTAGAAGCTTTCTTT. It is translated as CASSEQGVEAFF.

This clone was counted a few times. This sequence joins TRBV6-5 and TRBJ2-2; 10 bases fit TRBD1. Germline V gives CDR1 MNHEY, CDR2 SVGAGI. V lost 11 bases to trimming and J lost 9 bases; unmatched junction nucleotides: 9. This CDR3 has 13 residues. CDR3 sequence reads: CACRTGGLRELFF. The CDR3 coding sequence is TGTGCCTGCCGGACAGGGGGTTTGAGGGAGCTGTTTTTT.

The genes are TRBV5-1 and TRBJ1-6; 7 nucleotides agree with TRBD1. The germline CDR1 and CDR2 sequences are SGHRS and YFSETQ. The CDR3 loop spans 14 amino acids. Losses at the gene ends were 4 bases for V and 7 bases for J; bases not matched to a gene: 5. CDR3 sequence reads: CASSMGQTNSPLHF. The DNA for the CDR3 is TGCGCCAGCAGCATGGGACAGACAAATTCACCCCTCCACTTT.

This clone was recorded once. The V gene is TRBV5-1, the J gene TRBJ2-1; 8 bases map to TRBD2. The germline gives CDR1 SGHRS, CDR2 YFSETQ. This CDR3 is 16 amino acids long. Trimming removed 7 bases from V and 2 bases from J; junction bases left unmatched: 11. In DNA, the CDR3 is TGCGCCAGCTCCTCAAGGGGCGGGGGGACCTACAATGAGCAGTTCTTC. Protein sequence: CASSSRGGGTYNEQFF.

The rearrangement uses TRBV5-1 and TRBJ1-1; 8 nucleotides align to TRBD1. The CDR3 loop spans 15 amino acids. From germline, CDR1 is SGHRS and CDR2 YFSETQ. Losses at the gene ends were 4 bases for V and 1 base for J; bases not matched to a gene: 6. CDR3 sequence (DNA): TGCGCCAGCAGCGAGGGACAGGTCCAGAACACTGAAGCTTTCTTT. It is translated as CASSEGQVQNTEAFF.

The J gene is TRBJ2-5, the V gene TRBV4-3; 8 bases match TRBD2. Per the germline V gene, CDR1 is LGHNA and CDR2 is YSLEER. This CDR3 region has 16 residues. Trimming at V came to 0 bases and at J to 4 bases, leaving 7 bases not matched to a gene. The CDR3: CASSQDEGLAGETQYF. The CDR3 DNA reads TGCGCCAGCAGCCAAGATGAGGGGCTAGCGGGAGAGACCCAGTACTTC.